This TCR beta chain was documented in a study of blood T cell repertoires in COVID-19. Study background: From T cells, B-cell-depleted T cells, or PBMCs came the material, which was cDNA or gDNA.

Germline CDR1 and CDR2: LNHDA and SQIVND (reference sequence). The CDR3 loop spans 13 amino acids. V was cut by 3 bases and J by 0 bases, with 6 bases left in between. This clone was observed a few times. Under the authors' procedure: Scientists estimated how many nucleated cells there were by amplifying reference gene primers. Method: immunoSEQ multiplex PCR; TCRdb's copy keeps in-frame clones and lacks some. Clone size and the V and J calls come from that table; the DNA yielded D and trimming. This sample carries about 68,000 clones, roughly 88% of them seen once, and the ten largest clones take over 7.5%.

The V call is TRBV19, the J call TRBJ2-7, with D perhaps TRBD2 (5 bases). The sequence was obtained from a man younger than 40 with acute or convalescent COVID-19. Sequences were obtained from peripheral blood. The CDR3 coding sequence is TGTGCCAGTAGTATGACTACCTCCTACGAGCAGTACTTC. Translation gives CASSMTTSYEQYF.